This T cell receptor beta chain is drawn from a study of blood T cell repertoires in COVID-19. Overall study context: Acute-phase and convalescent COVID-19 samples originated in the United States, Italy and Spain. PBMCs, B-cell-depleted T cells, or T cells provided the cDNA or gDNA that made up the material.

Per the study methods: Using reference gene primer amplification, nucleated cell counts were estimated. The data were produced by immunoSEQ multiplex PCR, yet TCRdb's version contains in-frame clones alone and is incomplete. V, J and clone size derive from that table, while D and trimming were established from the DNA sequence. The repertoire holds about 150,000 clones, with roughly 77% as singletons. CDR3 length equals 15 residues. V lost 5 bases, J lost 5 bases, and 8 bases stayed unmatched. Per germline, CDR1 LGHNA and CDR2 YNFKEQ. This receptor was identified in a man in his 60s with acute or convalescent COVID-19. The sequenced sample consisted of peripheral blood. V usage is TRBV4-2 and J usage is TRBJ1-4, with 7 bases that match TRBD1. The CDR3 DNA reads as TGTGCCAGCAGCGGTCCGGGACAGCAAAATGAAAAACTGTTTTTT. As protein: CASSGPGQQNEKLFF.